This is a list of T cell receptor beta chains from one sample in a study of control samples from healthy donors and cancer patients. Sequencing was performed with immunoSEQ multiplex PCR; in TCRdb, only in-frame clones are kept and a portion is missing. The table has 95,000 to 150,000 clones, approximately 93% seen once; the top ten hold 7.8%. Input material: blood. Receptor source: a woman between 18 and 29 years old in good health. Each CDR3 is given without its conserved first and last residue. D genes are given only for firm matches. The size of a clone is reported for some rows only, either as once, few or many, or as a class for expanded clones.

D gene	V gene	clone size	CDR3 length	J gene	CDR3 protein
TRBD1	TRBV4-3	-	17	TRBJ1-3	ASSQDRQGVGAGGNTIY
TRBD2	TRBV2	once	16	TRBJ2-5	ASSPLTSGGSRQETQY
-	TRBV7-9	-	13	TRBJ1-2	ASSSTDRDSYGYT
TRBD1	TRBV7-2	few	13	TRBJ1-5	ASSPRQGINQPQH
TRBD2	TRBV30	-	15	TRBJ2-7	AWSPTGGGRFSYEQY
TRBD1	TRBV24-1	-	10	TRBJ2-5	ATGTGGETQY
-	TRBV19	-	14	TRBJ1-5	ASSLTPRTGNQPQH
-	TRBV7-2	-	11	TRBJ2-3	ASSLAGRDTQY
-	TRBV2	-	12	TRBJ1-1	ASNYKQGFTEAF
-	TRBV7-2	-	12	TRBJ2-5	ASSFMGRGETQY
-	TRBV5-1	once	11	TRBJ1-1	ASRDSVNTEAF
-	TRBV11-2	-	15	TRBJ2-1	ASSLTGGGSNSNEQF
-	TRBV7-3	few	12	TRBJ1-1	ASSLRADAPAAF
TRBD2	TRBV19	-	15	TRBJ2-1	ASSSISGRAKYNEQF
-	TRBV5-1	-	13	TRBJ2-3	ASSLYRSSTDTQY
-	TRBV12-5	-	13	TRBJ2-1	ASGRTDSLHNEQF
-	TRBV10-3	-	12	TRBJ1-2	AISESKGLDGYT
-	TRBV5-5	once	13	TRBJ2-7	ASSRRLEGVEEQY
-	TRBV6-2/TRBV6-3	-	14	TRBJ2-1	ASSYRALSLLDEQF
TRBD2	TRBV28	-	16	TRBJ2-1	ASSHSSSGRGFYNEQF
TRBD2	TRBV18	-	15	TRBJ2-3	ASSPAAGALSTDTQY
TRBD1	TRBV12-5	once	15	TRBJ1-6	ASGLFPGTALNSPLH
-	TRBV7-9	once	14	TRBJ1-2	ASSLGLGGANYGYT
-	TRBV7-2	-	13	TRBJ2-1	ASSPPQVRGNEQF
TRBD1	TRBV6-2/TRBV6-3	-	14	TRBJ1-5	ASSYVRGLTGQPQH
-	TRBV21-1	once	17	TRBJ2-1	ASTPKKSQDRVTNNEQF
TRBD1	TRBV3-1/TRBV3-2	once	15	TRBJ1-4	ASSPFPGQGASEKLF
TRBD2	TRBV28	-	14	TRBJ2-2	ASSKGTSGNTGELF
-	TRBV6-2/TRBV6-3	-	14	TRBJ1-4	ASSITGRRTNEKLF
TRBD1	TRBV24-1	-	12	TRBJ2-2	ATSDTGAPGELF
-	TRBV6-5	-	13	TRBJ2-7	ASTKRWGGDSEQY
-	TRBV12-3/TRBV12-4	-	9	TRBJ2-7	ASRSGTYVR
-	TRBV20-1	-	13	TRBJ1-5	SASYATEYLQPQH
-	TRBV6-5	-	12	TRBJ1-4	ASSRPAHNEKLF
-	TRBV29-1	-	9	TRBJ2-3	SVYGGFTQY